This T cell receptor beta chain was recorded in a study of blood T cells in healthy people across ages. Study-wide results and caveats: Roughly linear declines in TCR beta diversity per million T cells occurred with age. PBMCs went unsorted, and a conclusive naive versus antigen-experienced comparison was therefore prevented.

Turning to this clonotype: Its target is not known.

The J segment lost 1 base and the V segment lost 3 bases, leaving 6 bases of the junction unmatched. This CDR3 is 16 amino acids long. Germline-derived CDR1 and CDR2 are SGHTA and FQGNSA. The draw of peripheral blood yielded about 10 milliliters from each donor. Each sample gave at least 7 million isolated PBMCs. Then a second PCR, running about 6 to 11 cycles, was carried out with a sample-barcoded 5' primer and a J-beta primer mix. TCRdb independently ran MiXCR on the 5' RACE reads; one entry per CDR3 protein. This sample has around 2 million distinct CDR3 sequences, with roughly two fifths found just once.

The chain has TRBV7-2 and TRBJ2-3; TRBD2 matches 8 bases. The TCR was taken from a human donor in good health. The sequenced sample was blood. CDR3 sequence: CASSLSFSGGTDTQYF. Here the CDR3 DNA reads TGTGCCAGCAGCTTGTCGTTTAGCGGGGGCACAGATACGCAGTATTTT.